The sequence of this T cell receptor beta chain was determined in a study of T-cell reconstitution after alpha-beta-depleted transplantation in children (dated by TCRdb to 2016 to 2018). Study-wide context: The study quantitatively tracked T-cell immune reconstitution after TCRalphabeta/CD19-depleted allogeneic hematopoietic cell transplantation in children using TCR repertoire profiling.

This clonotype was seen ten or more times. Its antigen is unknown. Base qualities are missing; no much larger clone stands one base away. Overall results and qualifications from the work: Hyperexpanded clone frequencies declined over subsequent months; after one year, T-cell counts and TCRbeta diversity were mostly attributed to newly produced T cells. About two months after transplant, the apparently early recovery of alphabetaT-cell counts reportedly depended on just several hundred clones that had expanded rapidly and came from non-depleted graft cells. In some patients, the high TCRbeta diversity seen at day 60 was put down to recipient T cells and intrathymic progenitors that had survived conditioning.

The sample's time point label is to be understood as: day 60 (about 2 months) after transplantation. Interpreted using the paper, the treatment or condition label stands for: allogeneic hematopoietic cell transplantation with graft depleted of TCRalphabeta T cells and CD19 B cells. TCRalphabeta/CD19-depleted allogeneic hematopoietic cell grafts were given to the transplant recipients, all of whom were children. To prepare the library, PCR was applied. Sequencing relied on an Illumina HiSeq 2500. To normalize quantification of the TCRbeta repertoire, the TCR libraries were built with molecular barcoding that relied on unique molecular identifiers. TCRdb trimmed public reads at Q25 via fastp, called clones via MiXCR and kept in-frame beta chains. Every distinct CDR3 protein forms one entry, paired with its most common genes and DNA. The sample yields tens of thousands of distinct CDR3 sequences; about 5.7% were counted once. The ten largest account for under 35% of the sample.

Germline trimming: 5 bases from V, 5 bases from J; junction bases outside gene matches: 9. The CDR3 runs 14 residues from the cysteine to the phenylalanine. Only CDR3 DNA remains: 42 bases, in frame from the first base. CDR1 is given as SGHRS and CDR2 as YFSETQ, both from the germline V gene. The chain is encoded by TRBV5-1 joined to TRBJ1-2; TRBD1 fits 7 bases in the junction. The sequencing here drew on PBMCs, mostly from graft donor cells, taken 60 days after TCRalphabeta/CD19-depleted stem cell transplant. The clonotype was recovered from a female patient aged 2-9 years who had a stem cell transplant for aplastic anemia, so the T cells may come from the graft donor. The nucleotides read TGCGCCAGCAGGGGAAGACAGGGAAGTTATGGCTACACCTTC. It is translated as CASRGRQGSYGYTF.